This TCR beta chain was found in a study of human T cells and chemical hapten exposure. Time point defined: pre-sensitization, week 0. Treatment in this sample: therapeutic diphenylcyclopropenone sensitization with weekly scalp DPC. This CDR3 has 16 residues. Trimming at V came to 3 bases and at J to 8 bases, leaving 13 bases not matched to a gene. Germline CDR1 is SGDLS and CDR2 is YYNGEE. TCRdb redid the calling of the RACE reads with MiXCR, one entry per CDR3 protein. The profile covers about 250,000 distinct CDR3 sequences, with 7.5% to 9% appearing a single time and around 1.2% taken by the ten largest.

V gene TRBV9 combines with J gene TRBJ1-4; 7 nucleotides line up with TRBD1. The source of this sequence is a man in his late teens or twenties with alopecia areata. Some clones in this sample may be carry-over from other donors' samples. The specimen was whole blood, collected in connection with sensitization to the hapten diphenylcyclopropenone (DPC). This CDR3 reads CASSADPGTAPEKLFF. The DNA of the CDR3 is TGTGCCAGCAGCGCCGACCCTGGGACAGCGCCCGAAAAACTGTTTTTT. Filled out from reference TRBV9 and TRBJ1-4, the complete variable domain reads DSGVTQTPKHLITATGQRVTLRCSPRSGDLSVYWYQQSLDQGLQFLIQYYNGEERAKGNILERFSAQQFPDLHSELNLSSLELGDSALYFCASSADPGTAPEKLFFGSGTQLSVL.